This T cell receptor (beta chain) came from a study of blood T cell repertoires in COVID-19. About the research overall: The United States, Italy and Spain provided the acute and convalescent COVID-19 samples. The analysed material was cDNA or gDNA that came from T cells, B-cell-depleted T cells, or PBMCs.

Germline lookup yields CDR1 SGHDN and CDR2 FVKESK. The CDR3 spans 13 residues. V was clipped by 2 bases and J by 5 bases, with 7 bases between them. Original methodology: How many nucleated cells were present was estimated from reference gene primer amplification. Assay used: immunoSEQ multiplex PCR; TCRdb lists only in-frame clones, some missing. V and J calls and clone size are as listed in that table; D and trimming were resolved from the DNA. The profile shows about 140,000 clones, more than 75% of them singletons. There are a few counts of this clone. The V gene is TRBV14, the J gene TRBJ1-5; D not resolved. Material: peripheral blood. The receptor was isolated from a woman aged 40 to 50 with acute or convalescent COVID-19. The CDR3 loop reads CASSQHLDQPQHF. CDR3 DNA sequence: TGTGCCAGCAGCCAACACTTGGATCAGCCCCAGCATTTT.